These T cell receptor beta chains were read from a single sample in a study of blood T cell repertoires in COVID-19. Produced via immunoSEQ multiplex PCR; TCRdb's table is partial and in-frame only. The sample carries about 200,000 clones, roughly four fifths recorded once. Sequences were obtained from PBMCs or T cells enriched from blood (not recorded which). Receptors originate from a man between 35 and 55 years old who had recovered from COVID-19. The CDR3 runs from the conserved cysteine through the conserved F or W. Each record gives: clone size, J gene, V gene, D gene, CDR3 DNA, CDR3 protein. A D gene is named only where the DNA matches it firmly. Only some rows state a clone size, as once, few, many or a class for expanded clones.

clone size: once; J gene: TRBJ1-1; V gene: TRBV27; D gene: -; CDR3 DNA: TGTGCCAGCAGCTTAAGACATTCCCCACAGGGAGTGAACACTGAAGCTTTCTTT; CDR3 protein: CASSLRHSPQGVNTEAFF
clone size: once; J gene: TRBJ1-3; V gene: TRBV4-3; D gene: -; CDR3 DNA: TGCGCCAGCAGCCCAAGTGGGAGCTCTGGAAACACCATATATTTT; CDR3 protein: CASSPSGSSGNTIYF
clone size: -; J gene: TRBJ1-4; V gene: TRBV12-3/TRBV12-4; D gene: -; CDR3 DNA: TGTGCCAGCAGTCCGCGGAAGCAACTGTTTTTT; CDR3 protein: CASSPRKQLFF
clone size: -; J gene: TRBJ1-2; V gene: TRBV10-3; D gene: TRBD1; CDR3 DNA: TGTGCCATCAGTGAACACTCACCGGGACAGGGGGCTCGGGGCTACACCTTC; CDR3 protein: CAISEHSPGQGARGYTF
clone size: -; J gene: TRBJ2-1; V gene: TRBV7-6; D gene: -; CDR3 DNA: TGTGCCAGCAGCGCGGGTCTATTATACAATGAGCAGTTCTTC; CDR3 protein: CASSAGLLYNEQFF
clone size: -; J gene: TRBJ1-2; V gene: TRBV4-2; D gene: -; CDR3 DNA: TGTGCCAGCAGCCAAGTTCTCCGCAGTTCCTATGGCTACACCTTC; CDR3 protein: CASSQVLRSSYGYTF
clone size: -; J gene: TRBJ2-1; V gene: TRBV3-1/TRBV3-2; D gene: -; CDR3 DNA: TGTGCCAGCAGCCGACTCGGATCCTACAATGAGCAGTTCTTC; CDR3 protein: CASSRLGSYNEQFF
clone size: -; J gene: TRBJ2-7; V gene: TRBV2; D gene: -; CDR3 DNA: TGTGCCAGCAGTGAGGTTGAAGGGGCCGAGCAGTACTTC; CDR3 protein: CASSEVEGAEQYF
clone size: -; J gene: TRBJ1-2; V gene: TRBV28; D gene: -; CDR3 DNA: TGTGCCAGCAGTTTACAGGGTAGGGGCTACACCTTC; CDR3 protein: CASSLQGRGYTF
clone size: -; J gene: TRBJ1-1; V gene: TRBV3-1/TRBV3-2; D gene: -; CDR3 DNA: TGTGCCAGCAGCCAATCAGACAGACTGAACACTGAAGCTTTCTTT; CDR3 protein: CASSQSDRLNTEAFF
clone size: -; J gene: TRBJ1-2; V gene: TRBV5-4; D gene: TRBD1; CDR3 DNA: TGTGCCAGCAGCCATCGGGACAGCGGGTATGGCTACACCTTC; CDR3 protein: CASSHRDSGYGYTF
clone size: -; J gene: TRBJ2-7; V gene: TRBV5-6; D gene: -; CDR3 DNA: TGTGCCAGCAGCTTGGTGTTGACACCAACCTCCTACGAGCAGTACTTC; CDR3 protein: CASSLVLTPTSYEQYF
clone size: -; J gene: TRBJ2-7; V gene: TRBV7-9; D gene: TRBD1; CDR3 DNA: TGTGCCAGCACCGATACGGGACAGTCCTACGAGCAGTACTTC; CDR3 protein: CASTDTGQSYEQYF
clone size: -; J gene: TRBJ2-7; V gene: TRBV18; D gene: -; CDR3 DNA: TGTGCCAGCTCACCAGGGCAGACCTACGAGCAGTACTTC; CDR3 protein: CASSPGQTYEQYF
clone size: once; J gene: TRBJ1-4; V gene: TRBV7-9; D gene: -; CDR3 DNA: TGTGCCAGCAGCTTAGATAACAGGGATGGTGAAAAACTGTTTTTT; CDR3 protein: CASSLDNRDGEKLFF
clone size: -; J gene: TRBJ1-5; V gene: TRBV3-1/TRBV3-2; D gene: TRBD1; CDR3 DNA: TGTGCCAGCAGCCTAGGACAGGGGGAGGTGTTGGGCAATCAGCCCCAGCATTTT; CDR3 protein: CASSLGQGEVLGNQPQHF
clone size: few; J gene: TRBJ1-4; V gene: TRBV3-1/TRBV3-2; D gene: -; CDR3 DNA: TGTGCCAGCAGTCTCGTTCCCTACAGGGTTGGCGAAAAACTGTTTTTT; CDR3 protein: CASSLVPYRVGEKLFF
clone size: once; J gene: TRBJ1-2; V gene: TRBV7-8; D gene: -; CDR3 DNA: TGTGCCAGCAGCCCCCGTGGGGGGGCGGGAAACTATGGCTACACCTTC; CDR3 protein: CASSPRGGAGNYGYTF
clone size: -; J gene: TRBJ2-3; V gene: TRBV5-1; D gene: TRBD2; CDR3 DNA: TGCGCCAGCAGCTTGCAAGCGGGGGCCCTAGATACGCAGTATTTT; CDR3 protein: CASSLQAGALDTQYF
clone size: once; J gene: TRBJ1-1; V gene: TRBV28; D gene: -; CDR3 DNA: TGTGCCAGCCAAATACCGGGGAGGAACACTGAAGCTTTCTTT; CDR3 protein: CASQIPGRNTEAFF
clone size: few; J gene: TRBJ1-3; V gene: TRBV7-8; D gene: TRBD1; CDR3 DNA: TGTGCCAGCAGCTGGGGACAGACAAACTCTGGAAACACCATATATTTT; CDR3 protein: CASSWGQTNSGNTIYF
clone size: -; J gene: TRBJ2-5; V gene: TRBV5-8; D gene: TRBD2; CDR3 DNA: TGTGCCAGCAGCTTGGAGACCAGCGGGGGGAGGGAGACCCAGTACTTC; CDR3 protein: CASSLETSGGRETQYF
clone size: -; J gene: TRBJ1-1; V gene: TRBV27; D gene: TRBD1; CDR3 DNA: TGTGCCAGCAGTTCCTCTGGACAGGGGGCGTCTAAAGCTTTCTTT; CDR3 protein: CASSSSGQGASKAFF
clone size: -; J gene: TRBJ1-1; V gene: TRBV6-5; D gene: -; CDR3 DNA: TGTGCCAGCAGACTTTTGACAGGCGGCGTTTTCTTT; CDR3 protein: CASRLLTGGVFF
clone size: -; J gene: TRBJ2-3; V gene: TRBV9; D gene: TRBD2; CDR3 DNA: TGTGCCAGCAGCGCTGCGGGGGGCCCAGATACGCAGTATTTT; CDR3 protein: CASSAAGGPDTQYF
clone size: -; J gene: TRBJ2-1; V gene: TRBV4-2; D gene: TRBD2; CDR3 DNA: TGTGCCAGCAGCCAAGATTCGACTAGCCTGGTGTACAATGAGCAGTTCTTC; CDR3 protein: CASSQDSTSLVYNEQFF
clone size: -; J gene: TRBJ2-3; V gene: TRBV6-2/TRBV6-3; D gene: -; CDR3 DNA: TGTGCCAGCAGTTACGGCGGGACTGACATAGATACGCAGTATTTT; CDR3 protein: CASSYGGTDIDTQYF
clone size: -; J gene: TRBJ1-2; V gene: TRBV4-2; D gene: -; CDR3 DNA: TGTGCCAGCAGCCAAGCAGGGGTTGCTAACTATGGCTACACCTTC; CDR3 protein: CASSQAGVANYGYTF
clone size: -; J gene: TRBJ2-2; V gene: TRBV7-2; D gene: -; CDR3 DNA: TGTGCCAGCAGCCTTACAGGGCGGAACACCGGGGAGCTGTTTTTT; CDR3 protein: CASSLTGRNTGELFF
clone size: few; J gene: TRBJ1-4; V gene: TRBV7-9; D gene: -; CDR3 DNA: TGTGCCAGCAGCTTAATGCCAGGCATGATTGGTGAAAAACTGTTTTTT; CDR3 protein: CASSLMPGMIGEKLFF
clone size: -; J gene: TRBJ2-7; V gene: TRBV24-1; D gene: -; CDR3 DNA: TGTGCCACCAGTGGCACGGGTTCCTACGAGCAGTACTTC; CDR3 protein: CATSGTGSYEQYF
clone size: -; J gene: TRBJ2-2; V gene: TRBV7-3; D gene: -; CDR3 DNA: TGTGCCAGCAGCTTAATGGCGGGGGCACACACCGGGGAGCTGTTTTTT; CDR3 protein: CASSLMAGAHTGELFF
clone size: -; J gene: TRBJ2-1; V gene: TRBV2; D gene: -; CDR3 DNA: TGTGCCAGCATGAGGGAATCCTACAATGAGCAGTTCTTC; CDR3 protein: CASMRESYNEQFF
clone size: -; J gene: TRBJ1-2; V gene: TRBV28; D gene: -; CDR3 DNA: TGTGCCAGCAGTAATGCGGGACCGTTCATTAGATTTAACTATGGCTACACCTTC; CDR3 protein: CASSNAGPFIRFNYGYTF
clone size: few; J gene: TRBJ1-5; V gene: TRBV6-5; D gene: -; CDR3 DNA: TGTGCCAGCAGCGCGGTAGTTAATCAGCCCCAGCATTTT; CDR3 protein: CASSAVVNQPQHF
clone size: -; J gene: TRBJ2-5; V gene: TRBV4-2; D gene: -; CDR3 DNA: TGTGCCAGCAATTTTCGGGGTGAGACCCAGTACTTC; CDR3 protein: CASNFRGETQYF
clone size: -; J gene: TRBJ2-2; V gene: TRBV5-6; D gene: -; CDR3 DNA: TGTGCCAGCAGACGAAGGGGCGGGGAGCTGTTTTTT; CDR3 protein: CASRRRGGELFF
clone size: -; J gene: TRBJ1-6; V gene: TRBV7-2; D gene: -; CDR3 DNA: TGTGCCAGCAGCTTAGTCCCCACGGGGGCACCCCTCCACTTT; CDR3 protein: CASSLVPTGAPLHF
clone size: -; J gene: TRBJ2-7; V gene: TRBV2; D gene: -; CDR3 DNA: TGTGCCAGCAGTGAAGCTGGGCAGGAGCAGTACTTC; CDR3 protein: CASSEAGQEQYF
clone size: -; J gene: TRBJ2-7; V gene: TRBV18; D gene: TRBD2; CDR3 DNA: TGTGCCAGCTCACCATGGGAGGGCGAGCAGTACTTC; CDR3 protein: CASSPWEGEQYF
clone size: -; J gene: TRBJ2-7; V gene: TRBV7-6; D gene: -; CDR3 DNA: TGTGCCAGCAGCTTGACAGTCCAACACGAGCAGTACTTC; CDR3 protein: CASSLTVQHEQYF
clone size: once; J gene: TRBJ1-1; V gene: TRBV28; D gene: -; CDR3 DNA: TGTGCCAGCAGCGCCAGGGGTAGGCCTTTCTTT; CDR3 protein: CASSARGRPFF
clone size: few; J gene: TRBJ2-7; V gene: TRBV7-9; D gene: -; CDR3 DNA: TGTGCCAGCAGCCACCCGGACAGCACCTACGAGCAGTACTTC; CDR3 protein: CASSHPDSTYEQYF
clone size: -; J gene: TRBJ2-5; V gene: TRBV11-3; D gene: -; CDR3 DNA: TGTGCCAGCAGCTTAAGGCAGGGGACCCAAGAGACCCAGTACTTC; CDR3 protein: CASSLRQGTQETQYF
clone size: -; J gene: TRBJ2-1; V gene: TRBV4-3; D gene: -; CDR3 DNA: TGCGCCAGCAGCCAAGATACGGGGAGCTCCTACAATGAGCAGTTCTTC; CDR3 protein: CASSQDTGSSYNEQFF
clone size: -; J gene: TRBJ1-2; V gene: TRBV28; D gene: -; CDR3 DNA: TGTGCCAGCAAGGGAGGGGGAGTCTATGGCTACACCTTC; CDR3 protein: CASKGGGVYGYTF
clone size: many; J gene: TRBJ2-7; V gene: TRBV13; D gene: TRBD1; CDR3 DNA: TGTGCCAGCAGCTTAGGGACAGGGGGTTTGGAGGAGCAGTACTTC; CDR3 protein: CASSLGTGGLEEQYF
clone size: -; J gene: TRBJ1-1; V gene: TRBV5-1; D gene: -; CDR3 DNA: TGCGCCAGCAGCTTGGTTGGCACAACGTACACTGAAGCTTTCTTT; CDR3 protein: CASSLVGTTYTEAFF
clone size: -; J gene: TRBJ2-7; V gene: TRBV18; D gene: TRBD2; CDR3 DNA: TGTGCCAGCCACATGCGGGACTACCCCTCCGAGCAGTACTTC; CDR3 protein: CASHMRDYPSEQYF
clone size: -; J gene: TRBJ2-5; V gene: TRBV7-8; D gene: TRBD2; CDR3 DNA: TGTGCCAGCAGCTTAGCCGGGACTAGTGACACCCAGTACTTC; CDR3 protein: CASSLAGTSDTQYF